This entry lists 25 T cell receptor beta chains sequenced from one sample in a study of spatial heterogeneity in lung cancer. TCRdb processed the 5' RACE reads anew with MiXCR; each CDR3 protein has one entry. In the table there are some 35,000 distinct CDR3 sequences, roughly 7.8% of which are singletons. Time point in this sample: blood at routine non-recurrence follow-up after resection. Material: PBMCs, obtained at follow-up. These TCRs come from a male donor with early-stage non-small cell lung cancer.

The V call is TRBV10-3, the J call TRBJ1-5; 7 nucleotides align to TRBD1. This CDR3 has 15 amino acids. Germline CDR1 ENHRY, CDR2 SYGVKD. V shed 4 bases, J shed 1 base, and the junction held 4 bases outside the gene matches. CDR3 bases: TGTGCCATCAGTGGACAGGGCATGAGCAATCAGCCCCAGCATTTT. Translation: CAISGQGMSNQPQHF.

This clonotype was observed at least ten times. CDR3 amino acids: CASSPPTQGNTEAFF. CDR3 sequence (DNA): TGTGCCAGCTCACCACCGACACAGGGGAACACTGAAGCTTTCTTT. The chain employs TRBV18 and TRBJ1-1, with D tentatively TRBD1 (6 bases). V was clipped by 0 bases and J by 1 base, with 9 bases between them. The CDR3 is 15 residues long. Per the germline V gene, CDR1 is KGHSH and CDR2 is LQKENI.

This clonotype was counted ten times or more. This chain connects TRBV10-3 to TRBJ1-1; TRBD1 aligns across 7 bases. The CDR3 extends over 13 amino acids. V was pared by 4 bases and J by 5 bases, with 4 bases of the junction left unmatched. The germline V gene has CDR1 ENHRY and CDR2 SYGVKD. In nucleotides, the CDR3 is TGTGCCATCAGTGGTGACAGGGAGACTGAAGCTTTCTTT. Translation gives CAISGDRETEAFF.

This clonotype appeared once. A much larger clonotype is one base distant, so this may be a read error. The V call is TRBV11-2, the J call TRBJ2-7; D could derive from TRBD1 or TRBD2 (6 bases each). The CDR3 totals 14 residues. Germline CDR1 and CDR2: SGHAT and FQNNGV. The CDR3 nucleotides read TGTGCCGGCAGCTTAGGGGGACTTAAGATCGAGCAGTACTTC. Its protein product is CAGSLGGLKIEQYF.

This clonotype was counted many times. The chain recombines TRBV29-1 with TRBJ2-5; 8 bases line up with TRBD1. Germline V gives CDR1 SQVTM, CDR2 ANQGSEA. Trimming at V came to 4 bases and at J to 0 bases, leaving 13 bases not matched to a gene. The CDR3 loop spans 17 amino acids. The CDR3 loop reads CSVVVGRGRPYQETQYF. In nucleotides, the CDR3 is TGCAGCGTTGTTGTGGGCAGGGGGCGCCCGTACCAAGAGACCCAGTACTTC.

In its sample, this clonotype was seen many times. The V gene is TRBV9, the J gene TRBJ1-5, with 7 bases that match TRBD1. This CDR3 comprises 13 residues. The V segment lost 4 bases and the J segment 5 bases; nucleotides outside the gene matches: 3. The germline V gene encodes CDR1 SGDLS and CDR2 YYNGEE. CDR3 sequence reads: CASSRQGDQPQHF. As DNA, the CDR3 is TGTGCCAGCAGCAGGCAGGGGGATCAGCCCCAGCATTTT.

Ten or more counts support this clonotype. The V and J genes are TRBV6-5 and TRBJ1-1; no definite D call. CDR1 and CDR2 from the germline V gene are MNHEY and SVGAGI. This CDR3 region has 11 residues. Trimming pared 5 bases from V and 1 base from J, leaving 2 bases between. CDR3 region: CASSRNTEAFF. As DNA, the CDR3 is TGTGCCAGCAGTCGGAACACTGAAGCTTTCTTT.

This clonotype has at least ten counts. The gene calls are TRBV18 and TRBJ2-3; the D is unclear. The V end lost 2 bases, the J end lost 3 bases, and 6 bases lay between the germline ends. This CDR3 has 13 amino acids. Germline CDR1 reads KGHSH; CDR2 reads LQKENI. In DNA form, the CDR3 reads TGTGCCAGCTCACCAAGGGAAACAGATACGCAGTATTTT. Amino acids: CASSPRETDTQYF. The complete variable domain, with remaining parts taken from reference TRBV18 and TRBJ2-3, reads NAGVMQNPRHLVRRRGQEARLRCSPMKGHSHVYWYRQLPEEGLKFMVYLQKENIIDESGMPKERFSAEFPKEGPSILRIQQVVRGDSAAYFCASSPRETDTQYFGPGTRLTVL.

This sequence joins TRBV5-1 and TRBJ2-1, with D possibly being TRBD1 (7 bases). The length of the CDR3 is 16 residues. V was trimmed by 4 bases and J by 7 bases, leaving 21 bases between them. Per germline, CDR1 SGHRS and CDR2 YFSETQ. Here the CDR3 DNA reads TGCGCCAGCAGCCCCACGTCGGAGGGGGCGCAGAATGAGCAGTTCTTC. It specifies CASSPTSEGAQNEQFF. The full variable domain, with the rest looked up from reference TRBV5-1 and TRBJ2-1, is KAGVTQTPRYLIKTRGQQVTLSCSPISGHRSVSWYQQTPGQGLQFLFEYFSETQRNKGNFPGRFSGRQFSNSRSEMNVSTLELGDSALYLCASSPTSEGAQNEQFFGPGTRLTVL.

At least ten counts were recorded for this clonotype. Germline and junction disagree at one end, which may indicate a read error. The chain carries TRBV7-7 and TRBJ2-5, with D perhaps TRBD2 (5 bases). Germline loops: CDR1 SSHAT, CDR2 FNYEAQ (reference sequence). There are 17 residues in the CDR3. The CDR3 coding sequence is TGTGCTAGCAGCTCTGCCGCTCCGGGGAACGTCCCGGAGACCCAGTACTTC. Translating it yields CASSSAAPGNVPETQYF.

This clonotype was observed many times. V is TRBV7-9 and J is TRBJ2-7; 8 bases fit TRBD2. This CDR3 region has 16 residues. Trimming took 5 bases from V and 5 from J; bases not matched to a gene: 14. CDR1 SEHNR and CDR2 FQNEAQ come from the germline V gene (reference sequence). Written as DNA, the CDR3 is TGTGCCAGCAGCCGCAGCGCGGGGGGCGCAGGCGACGAGCAGTACTTC. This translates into CASSRSAGGAGDEQYF.

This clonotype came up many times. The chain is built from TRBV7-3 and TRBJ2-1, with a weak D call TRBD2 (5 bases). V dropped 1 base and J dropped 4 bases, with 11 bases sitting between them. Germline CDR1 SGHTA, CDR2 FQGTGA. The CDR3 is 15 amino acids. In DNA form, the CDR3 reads TGTGCCAGCAGCTTAATTCTGGGCGGGTACAATGAGCAGTTCTTC. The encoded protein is CASSLILGGYNEQFF.

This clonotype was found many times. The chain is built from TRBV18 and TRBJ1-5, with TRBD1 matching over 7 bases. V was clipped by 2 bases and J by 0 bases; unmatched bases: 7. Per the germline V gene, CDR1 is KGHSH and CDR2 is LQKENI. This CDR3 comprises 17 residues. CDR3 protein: CASSPGRDSYSNQPQHF. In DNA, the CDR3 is TGTGCCAGCTCACCAGGTCGGGACAGCTATAGCAATCAGCCCCAGCATTTT.

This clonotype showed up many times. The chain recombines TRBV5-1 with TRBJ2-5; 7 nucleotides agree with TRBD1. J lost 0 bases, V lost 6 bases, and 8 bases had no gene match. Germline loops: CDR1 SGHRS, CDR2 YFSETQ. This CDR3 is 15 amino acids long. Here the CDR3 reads CASTRTGAYQETQYF. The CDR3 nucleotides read TGCGCCAGCACCAGAACAGGGGCCTACCAAGAGACCCAGTACTTC.

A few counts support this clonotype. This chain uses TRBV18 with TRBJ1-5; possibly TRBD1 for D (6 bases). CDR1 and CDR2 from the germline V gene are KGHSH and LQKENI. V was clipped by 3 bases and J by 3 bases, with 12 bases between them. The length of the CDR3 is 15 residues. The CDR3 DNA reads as TGTGCCAGCTCACCGCGGCCAGGGGACAATCAGCCCCAGCATTTT. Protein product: CASSPRPGDNQPQHF.

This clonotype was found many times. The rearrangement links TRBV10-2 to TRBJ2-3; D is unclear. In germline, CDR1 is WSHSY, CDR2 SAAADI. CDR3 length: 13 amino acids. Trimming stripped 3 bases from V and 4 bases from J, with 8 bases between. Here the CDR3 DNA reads TGCGCCAGCAGTGATTGGCAATCAGATACGCAGTATTTT. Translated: CASSDWQSDTQYF.

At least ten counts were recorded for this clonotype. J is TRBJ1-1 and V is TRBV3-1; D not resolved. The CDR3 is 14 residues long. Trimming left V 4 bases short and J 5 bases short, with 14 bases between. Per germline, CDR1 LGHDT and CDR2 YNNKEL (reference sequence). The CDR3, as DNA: TGTGCCAGCAGCCGTGAGGGTGGGAGGACTGAAGCTTTCTTT. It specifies CASSREGGRTEAFF. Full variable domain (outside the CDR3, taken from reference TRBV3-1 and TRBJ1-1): DTAVSQTPKYLVTQMGNDKSIKCEQNLGHDTMYWYKQDSKKFLKIMFSYNNKELIINETVPNRFSPKSPDKAHLNLHINSLELGDSAVYFCASSREGGRTEAFFGQGTRLTVV.

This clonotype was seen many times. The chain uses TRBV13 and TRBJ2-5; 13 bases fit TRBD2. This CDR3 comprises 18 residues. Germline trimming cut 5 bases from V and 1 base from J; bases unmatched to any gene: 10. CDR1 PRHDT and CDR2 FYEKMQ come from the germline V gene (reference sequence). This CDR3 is CASSLRLAGGPSQETQYF. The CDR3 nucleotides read TGTGCCAGCAGCCTCCGACTAGCGGGGGGCCCCTCCCAAGAGACCCAGTACTTC.

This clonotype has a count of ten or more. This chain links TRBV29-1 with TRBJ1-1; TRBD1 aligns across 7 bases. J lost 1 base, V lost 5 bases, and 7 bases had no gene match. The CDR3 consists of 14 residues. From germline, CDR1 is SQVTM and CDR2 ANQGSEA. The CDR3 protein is CSVTRTGENTEAFF. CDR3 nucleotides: TGCAGCGTTACAAGGACAGGTGAGAACACTGAAGCTTTCTTT.

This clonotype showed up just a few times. The CDR3 sequence: CAWNPKTSGGRYPGELFF. The DNA for the CDR3 is TGTGCCTGGAATCCCAAGACTAGCGGGGGCCGGTACCCGGGGGAGCTGTTTTTT. The J gene is TRBJ2-2, the V gene TRBV30, with TRBD2 matching over 12 bases. The CDR3 consists of 18 residues. In germline, CDR1 is GTSNPN, CDR2 SVGIG (reference sequence). V trimming: 4 bases; J trimming: 8 bases; junction bases outside the gene matches: 17.

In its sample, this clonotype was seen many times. The CDR3 DNA follows: TGTGCCAGCTCTCCCCCGGGGGCAGGGGCGAACACTGAAGCTTTCTTT. Residues: CASSPPGAGANTEAFF. This chain uses TRBV18 with TRBJ1-1; possibly TRBD1 for D (6 bases). CDR1 is KGHSH, CDR2 LQKENI, per germline. The ends were cut back, 6 bases at V and 1 base at J, with 18 bases in the middle. This CDR3 region has 16 residues.

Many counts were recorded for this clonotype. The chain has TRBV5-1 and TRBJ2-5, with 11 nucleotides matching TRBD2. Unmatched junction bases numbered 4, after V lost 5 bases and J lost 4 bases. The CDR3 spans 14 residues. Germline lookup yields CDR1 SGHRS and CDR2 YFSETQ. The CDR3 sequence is CASRPGLAGETQYF. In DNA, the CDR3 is TGCGCCAGCAGACCCGGACTAGCGGGAGAGACCCAGTACTTC.

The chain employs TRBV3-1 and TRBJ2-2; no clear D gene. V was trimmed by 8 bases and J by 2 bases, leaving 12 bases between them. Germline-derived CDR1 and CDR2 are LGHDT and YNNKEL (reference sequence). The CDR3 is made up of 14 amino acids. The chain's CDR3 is CASRRRTNTGELFF. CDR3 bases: TGTGCCAGCCGAAGAAGGACCAACACCGGGGAGCTGTTTTTT.

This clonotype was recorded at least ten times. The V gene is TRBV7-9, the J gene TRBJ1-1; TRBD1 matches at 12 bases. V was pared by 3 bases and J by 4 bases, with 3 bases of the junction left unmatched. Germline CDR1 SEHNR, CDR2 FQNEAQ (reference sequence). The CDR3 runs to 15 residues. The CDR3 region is CASSLGQGASTEAFF. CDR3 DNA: TGTGCCAGCAGCTTGGGACAGGGGGCGAGCACTGAAGCTTTCTTT.

As DNA, the CDR3 is TGTGCCAGCAGTCCCCCGGGGGACAGGGGTGATGAAAAACTGTTTTTT. Its translation is CASSPPGDRGDEKLFF. The chain recombines TRBV12-3 or TRBV12-4 with TRBJ1-4, with TRBD1 matching 10 bases. The CDR3 consists of 16 residues. V was pared by 5 bases and J by 6 bases, with 9 bases of the junction left unmatched.